The present T cell receptor (beta chain) was sequenced within a study of control samples from healthy donors and cancer patients. Germline CDR1 is SGDLS and CDR2 is YYNGEE. V was clipped by 0 bases and J by 4 bases, with 10 bases between them. The CDR3 loop spans 14 amino acids. Only in-frame clones appear in the TCRdb table, and some are missing; sequencing was by immunoSEQ multiplex PCR. Of 100,000 to 150,000 clones listed, around 93% are singletons. The chain carries TRBV9 and TRBJ1-2; the D gene is possibly TRBD1 (5 bases). The clonotype comes from a man younger than 35 in good health. Sequencing was done on a sample of blood. CDR3 DNA: TGTGCCAGCAGCGTAGCGGGGCGAAGCTATGGCTACACCTTC. Residues: CASSVAGRSYGYTF.